This T cell receptor beta chain came from a study of CD8 T cells in ankylosing spondylitis. Overall study findings and caveats: Ankylosing spondylitis blood seemed to carry a telltale TCR beta motif made of about 8 highly homologous variants. Disease-linked clones displayed a CD8+ phenotype and appeared relatively rarely in peripheral blood. Some motif variants had been reported before (in reactive arthritis synovial fluid and blood).

After removal of 5 bases from V and 4 bases from J, the junction contained 8 bases not matched to a gene. Germline values: CDR1 SGHVS, CDR2 FQNEAQ. The CDR3 covers 15 residues. Points on this clonotype: Its antigen is unidentified.

Construction of TCR beta libraries was performed using quantitative 5'-RACE with molecular barcodes. Each CDR3 protein is one row after TCRdb ran MiXCR on the 5' RACE reads. The sample lists around 440,000 distinct CDR3 sequences, about 15% seen once, with over 1% in the top ten. The sample taken for sequencing was blood, either unsorted or a sorted T cell fraction (not recorded which). The chain recombines TRBV7-8 with TRBJ2-3; 8 bases agree with TRBD2. This TCR derives from a male donor with ankylosing spondylitis. CDR3 nucleotide sequence: TGTGCCAGCAGCCGGGGGCGGGGGGCCCCAGATACGCAGTATTTT. It translates to CASSRGRGAPDTQYF.